The text below deals with one T cell receptor (beta chain). What it binds is not known. Conversion of TCR transcripts into cDNA relied on 5'RACE template switching, which added a universal primer site and UMIs. TCRdb passed the 5' RACE reads through MiXCR, listing each CDR3 protein once. Altogether about 370,000 distinct CDR3 sequences are present, under 14% being singletons, with the ten largest covering less than 20%. This sample stems from a study of T cells after yellow fever vaccination. Study observations and caveats: The booster response re-showed most primary clones: around 95% CD4, approximately 90% CD8. Across the CD4 and CD8 compartments, a small share of clonotypes was present in both. A weaker secondary response peaked on day 5, the primary on day 15.

The V gene's germline CDR1 is SGHDT and CDR2 YYEEEE. This CDR3 region has 16 residues. With V trimmed by 0 bases and J by 3 bases, 3 bases remained unmatched. The material was PBMCs, obtained on the day of the first yellow fever vaccination. The chain recombines TRBV5-6 with TRBJ2-2, with TRBD1 matching 9 bases. This sequence originates from a man between 18 and 35 years old who received the YFV17D yellow fever vaccine. The CDR3 here is CASSLVWDRDTGELFF. Here the CDR3 DNA reads TGTGCCAGCAGCTTGGTGTGGGACAGGGACACCGGGGAGCTGTTTTTT.